This T cell receptor (beta chain) emerged from a study of T cell repertoires in aging, cancer and after chemotherapy. Study-wide results and caveats: Age-matched healthy donors had significantly more diverse, less clonal blood TCR repertoires than untreated cancer patients. Healthy donors lost TCR diversity with age mainly through richness, cancer patients through richness and evenness. Rebound thymic output was suggested by rising median generation probability during chemotherapy in each cancer cohort.

This CDR3 contains 17 residues. The V gene's germline CDR1 is SGHRS and CDR2 YFSETQ. V was pared by 4 bases and J by 8 bases, with 11 bases of the junction left unmatched. Rearranged V-D-J TRB sequences were amplified with a mixed TRB-A/B primer pool. Using its own MiXCR run on the multiplex PCR reads, TCRdb lists one record per CDR3 protein. The sample records a few thousand distinct CDR3 sequences, about 60% being singletons. In the case of this clonotype: The antigen remains undetermined.

TCR beta rearrangements were amplified from peripheral blood genomic DNA. Sequenced input: blood. The gene calls are TRBV5-1 and TRBJ2-1, with 14 bases identical to TRBD2. The receptor was isolated from a human donor with a blood cancer. In nucleotides, the CDR3 is TGCGCCAGCAGCCGCCTGACTAGCGGGAGGGCCTTGGATGAGCAGTTCTTC. Its translation is CASSRLTSGRALDEQFF.